What follows describes a single T cell receptor (beta chain). Its antigen is not identified. This specimen comes from a study of cytomegalovirus exposure and HLA in healthy donors. Study-level findings and limits: Within an earlier analysis, most TCR beta V segments proved productive either about 87% or about 30% of the time. The presence/absence work took it that sequencing depth was about the same across donors. For TCR beta chains, V- and J-gene trimming was later linked to a missense DCLRE1C variant. Some TCR beta chains (around 180 of them) were listed as cytomegalovirus-associated.

Trimming took 1 base from V and 12 from J, leaving 7 bases between them. Germline V gene sequence: CDR1 MGHRA, CDR2 YSYEKL. This CDR3 comprises 12 residues. The PCR made use of 60 Vbeta and 13 Jbeta primers. Profiling relied on immunoSEQ multiplex PCR, and the TCRdb table lists in-frame clones only, not all of them. The table has 85,000 to 100,000 clones, around 76% seen once. The gene calls are TRBV4-1 and TRBJ1-6; D might be TRBD1 (5 bases). The sequenced material came from PBMCs. This receptor was taken from a man between 40 and 49 years old in good health and CMV-seropositive. This CDR3 reads CASSQAGLPLHF. CDR3 coding DNA: TGCGCCAGCAGCCAAGCAGGGTTACCCCTCCACTTT.